This TCR beta chain comes out of a study of shared T cell receptors in the human thymus. Libraries were prepared by immunoSEQ multiplex PCR; TCRdb keeps only in-frame clonotypes and omits some of them. The sample carries 630,000 or so clones, around 87% recorded once. V lost 3 bases, J lost 10 bases, and 5 bases stayed unmatched. Germline V gene lookup returns CDR1 LNHDA and CDR2 SQIVND (reference sequence). This CDR3 is built from 13 residues. This clone has only a few counts. The sample also formed part of further work on human thymus T cells. That work adds: Donation came from healthy Finnish infants having corrective surgery for congenital heart defects. Resections from corrective heart surgery provided thymus tissue. Blood and thymic repertoires both appeared biased in V and J gene usage. Related research examined unrelated individuals and reported that their thymic repertoires overlapped highly.

This clonotype was obtained from a boy younger than two with a congenital heart defect. The chain uses TRBV19 and TRBJ2-1; 8 nucleotides align to TRBD2. The sequenced sample was thymocytes. DNA of the CDR3: TGTGCCAGTAGTATTTCCCCTAGCGGGGAGCAGTTCTTC. Translating it yields CASSISPSGEQFF. Based on the CDR3 plus reference TRBV19 and TRBJ2-1, the full variable domain is DGGITQSPKYLFRKEGQNVTLSCEQNLNHDAMYWYRQDPGQGLRLIYYSQIVNDFQKGDIAEGYSVSREKKESFPLTVTSAQKNPTAFYLCASSISPSGEQFFGPGTRLTVL.